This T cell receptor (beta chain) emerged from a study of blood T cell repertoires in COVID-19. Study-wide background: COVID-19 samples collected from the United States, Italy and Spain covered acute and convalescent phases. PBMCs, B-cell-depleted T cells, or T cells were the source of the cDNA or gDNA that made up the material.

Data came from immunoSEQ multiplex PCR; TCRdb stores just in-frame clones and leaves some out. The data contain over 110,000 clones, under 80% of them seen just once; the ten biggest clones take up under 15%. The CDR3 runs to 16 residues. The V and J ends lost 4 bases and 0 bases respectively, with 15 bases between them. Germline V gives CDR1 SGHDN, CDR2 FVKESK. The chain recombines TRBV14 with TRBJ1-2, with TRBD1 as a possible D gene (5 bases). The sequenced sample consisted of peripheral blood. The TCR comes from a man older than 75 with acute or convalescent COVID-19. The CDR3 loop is CASSPPGLMSNYGYTF. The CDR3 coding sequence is TGTGCCAGCAGCCCCCCAGGGTTGATGTCTAACTATGGCTACACCTTC.